These 10 T cell receptor beta chains came from one sample sequenced in a study of blood T cell repertoires in COVID-19. The table came from immunoSEQ multiplex PCR; TCRdb's copy has only in-frame clones and leaves some out. The sample shows roughly 150,000 clones, around four fifths of them seen only once. The sample comprised peripheral blood. The origin of the receptors is a woman of 80 years or more with COVID-19, enrolled during active disease.

The chain joins TRBV19 to TRBJ1-2, with D unresolved. The CDR3 extends over 15 amino acids. The V end was cut by 4 bases, the J end by 3 bases, with 15 bases between. Germline V gene lookup returns CDR1 LNHDA and CDR2 SQIVND (reference sequence). CDR3 DNA sequence: TGTGCCAGTAGTAGGCAGCGCAATTACGACTATGGCTACACCTTC. This gives the protein CASSRQRNYDYGYTF.

The rearrangement joins TRBV19 to TRBJ2-7, with unresolved D. The ends were cut back, 5 bases at V and 4 bases at J, with 12 bases in the middle. This CDR3 spans 13 amino acids. Germline-derived CDR1 and CDR2 are LNHDA and SQIVND (reference sequence). Written as DNA, the CDR3 is TGTGCCAGTAGTCCTACGTCCCCATACGAGCAGTACTTC. As protein: CASSPTSPYEQYF.

The chain carries TRBV7-8 and TRBJ2-6; D remains unclear. Trimming stripped 5 bases from V and 2 bases from J, with 13 bases between. Germline loops: CDR1 SGHVS, CDR2 FQNEAQ. This CDR3 region has 16 residues. CDR3 in DNA: TGTGCCAGCAGCCCCCTAGGCGCCGCTGGGGCCAACGTCCTGACTTTC. Residues: CASSPLGAAGANVLTF.

This clone was found once. The CDR3 bases are TGTGCCAGCAGCCCCGATAGGAGGCCCCAGCATTTT. It is translated as CASSPDRRPQHF. The chain uses TRBV7-9 and TRBJ1-5; D is unclear. Trimming stripped 5 bases from V and 9 bases from J, with 11 bases between. The V gene's germline CDR1 is SEHNR and CDR2 FQNEAQ (reference sequence). The CDR3 has 12 residues.

The chain employs TRBV6-5 and TRBJ1-3; D unclear. The CDR3 covers 13 residues. The germline V gene encodes CDR1 MNHEY and CDR2 SVGAGI. Trimming stripped 6 bases from V and 9 bases from J, with 15 bases between. CDR3 protein: CASSPLGLGTIYF. DNA for the CDR3: TGTGCCAGCAGCCCCCTGGGCCTTGGCACCATATATTTT.

The chain recombines TRBV12-3 or TRBV12-4 with TRBJ1-2, with a tentative D call TRBD1 (5 bases). V dropped 8 bases and J dropped 3 bases, with 13 bases sitting between them. The CDR3 has 13 amino acids. The CDR3 protein is CASSPGGDYGYTF. The CDR3 coding sequence is TGTGCCAGCTCCCCGGGGGGGGACTATGGCTACACCTTC.

This clone was observed once. V and J are TRBV28 and TRBJ2-7, with D maybe TRBD1 (5 bases). Germline V gives CDR1 MDHEN, CDR2 SYDVKM. V lost 5 bases and J 4 bases, leaving 15 bases between the germline ends. The CDR3 is 14 residues long. As DNA, the CDR3 is TGTGCCAGCAGTCCTACTCCGCAGGGTTACGAGCAGTACTTC. It codes for CASSPTPQGYEQYF.

This clone was recorded only once. The V call is TRBV2, the J call TRBJ1-1, with 7 nucleotides matching TRBD1. The CDR3 length is 13 residues. V gave up 8 bases and J gave up 1 base; unmatched junction bases: 4. Germline lookup yields CDR1 SNHLY and CDR2 FYNNEI. The CDR3 region has the DNA TGTGCCAGCCAGGGGGAACCGAACACTGAAGCTTTCTTT. It encodes CASQGEPNTEAFF.

This chain joins TRBV19 and TRBJ1-2; 11 nucleotides align to TRBD1. V dropped 7 bases and J dropped 4; count of bases not matched to a gene: 8. CDR1 is LNHDA, CDR2 SQIVND, per germline (reference sequence). This CDR3 has 15 amino acids. CDR3 bases: TGTGCCAGTACTCGAGGACAGGGGGCAATCTATGGCTACACCTTC. Encoded protein: CASTRGQGAIYGYTF.

The chain joins TRBV5-4 to TRBJ2-5, with 7 bases aligning to TRBD2. Trimming cost V 4 bases and J 3 bases; bases outside gene matches: 6. The CDR3 runs 14 residues. CDR1 and CDR2 (germline): SGHNT, YYREEE (reference sequence). The CDR3 bases are TGTGCCAGCAGCCCCCATGGGGGGGAAGAGACCCAGTACTTC. This encodes CASSPHGGEETQYF.